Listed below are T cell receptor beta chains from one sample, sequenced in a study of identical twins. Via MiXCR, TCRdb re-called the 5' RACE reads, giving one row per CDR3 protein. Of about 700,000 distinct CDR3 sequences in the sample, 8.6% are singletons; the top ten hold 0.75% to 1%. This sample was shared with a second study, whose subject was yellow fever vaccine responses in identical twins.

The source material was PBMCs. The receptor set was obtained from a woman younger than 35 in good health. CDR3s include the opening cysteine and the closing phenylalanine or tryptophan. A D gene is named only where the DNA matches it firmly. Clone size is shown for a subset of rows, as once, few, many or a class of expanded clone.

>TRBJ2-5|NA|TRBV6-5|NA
CASSDRPGTQYF
TGTGCCAGCAGTGACAGGCCGGGGACCCAGTACTTC
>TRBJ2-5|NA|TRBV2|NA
CASSEGDVQETQYF
TGTGCCAGCAGTGAAGGGGATGTACAGGAGACCCAGTACTTC
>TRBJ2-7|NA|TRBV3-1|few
CASSHITYEQYF
TGTGCCAGCAGCCATATAACCTACGAGCAGTACTTC
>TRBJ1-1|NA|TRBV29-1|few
CSVWARGTEAFF
TGCAGCGTTTGGGCCAGGGGTACTGAAGCTTTCTTT
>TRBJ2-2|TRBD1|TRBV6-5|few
CASSYRDRGNTGELFF
TGTGCCAGCAGTTACCGCGACAGGGGAAACACCGGGGAGCTGTTTTTT
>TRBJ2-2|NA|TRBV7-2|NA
CASSFRDAGELFF
TGTGCCAGCAGCTTTAGAGATGCCGGGGAGCTGTTTTTT
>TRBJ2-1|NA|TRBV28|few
CASSLFRLEQFF
TGTGCCAGCAGTTTATTCCGTCTAGAGCAGTTCTTC
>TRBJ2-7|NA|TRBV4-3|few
CASSQEGRPYEQYF
TGCGCCAGCAGCCAAGAGGGCAGGCCCTACGAGCAGTACTTC
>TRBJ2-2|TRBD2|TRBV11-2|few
CASSLGPGLAALNTGELFF
TGTGCCAGCAGCTTAGGACCGGGACTAGCGGCCCTTAACACCGGGGAGCTGTTTTTT
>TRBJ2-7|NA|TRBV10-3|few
CAISESLGSAEQYF
TGTGCCATCAGTGAGTCTCTAGGATCTGCCGAGCAGTACTTC
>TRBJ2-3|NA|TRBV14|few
CASSRWDTQYF
TGTGCCAGCAGCCGGTGGGATACGCAGTATTTT
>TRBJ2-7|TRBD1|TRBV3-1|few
CASSQDSTTGREQYF
TGTGCCAGCAGCCAAGATTCTACGACAGGGCGCGAGCAGTACTTC
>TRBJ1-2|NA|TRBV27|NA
CASSYLPTTMFGYTF
TGTGCCAGCAGTTATTTACCGACAACCATGTTTGGCTACACCTTC
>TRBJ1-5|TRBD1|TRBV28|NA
CASSFYAGGGQPQHF
TGTGCCAGCAGTTTCTACGCAGGGGGGGGTCAGCCCCAGCATTTT
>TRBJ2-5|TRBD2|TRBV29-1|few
CSVRGGRWVGTSANFQETQYF
TGCAGCGTGAGGGGGGGGCGCTGGGTCGGGACTAGCGCGAACTTTCAAGAGACCCAGTACTTC
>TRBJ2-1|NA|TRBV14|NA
CASSQEGYPYNEQFF
TGTGCCAGCAGCCAAGAGGGGTACCCCTACAATGAGCAGTTCTTC
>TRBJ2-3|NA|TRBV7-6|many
CASSPASSGSWSDTQYF
TGTGCCAGCAGCCCCGCTAGTTCCGGGAGCTGGTCAGATACGCAGTATTTT
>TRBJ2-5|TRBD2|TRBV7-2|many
CASSLSLAGIGTQYF
TGTGCCAGCAGCTTATCCCTAGCGGGGATTGGGACCCAGTACTTC
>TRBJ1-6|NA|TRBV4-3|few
CASSQGLGLNSPLHF
TGCGCCAGCAGCCAAGGGCTGGGGTTGAATTCACCCCTCCACTTT
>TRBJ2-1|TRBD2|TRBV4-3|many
CASSQGGGLAGVNEQFF
TGCGCCAGCAGCCAAGGGGGGGGACTAGCGGGAGTAAATGAGCAGTTCTTC
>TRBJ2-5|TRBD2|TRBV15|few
CATSTRDYGRETQYF
TGTGCCACCAGCACCCGGGACTATGGAAGAGAGACCCAGTACTTC
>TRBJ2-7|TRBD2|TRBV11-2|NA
CASSPRRLAGMGNYEQYF
TGTGCCAGCAGCCCCCGAAGGCTAGCGGGGATGGGGAACTACGAGCAGTACTTC
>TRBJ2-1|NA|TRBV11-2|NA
CASSSSPGLGNNEQFF
TGTGCCAGCAGCTCTTCCCCGGGACTCGGAAACAATGAGCAGTTCTTC
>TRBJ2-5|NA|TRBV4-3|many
CASSQGLGGETQYF
TGCGCCAGCAGCCAAGGACTAGGGGGAGAGACCCAGTACTTC
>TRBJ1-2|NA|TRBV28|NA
CASKGGGRYGYTF
TGTGCCAGCAAGGGGGGGGGCCGCTATGGCTACACCTTC